This T cell receptor beta chain comes out of a study of a mutant IDH1 vaccine in newly diagnosed glioma. Study in general: Radiotherapy, temozolomide, or both had been given previously, and both were given to most.

Time point meaning: week 35, safety follow-up. The content of each vaccine dose was 300 ug of mutant IDH1 20-mer peptide, and topical imiquimod accompanied it. There were eight vaccinations for patients, given in weeks 1, 3, 5, 7, 11, 15, 19 and 23. General study findings and limits: The vaccine induced immune responses, and these occurred in around 94% of patients.

CDR3 size: 14 residues. Germline values: CDR1 SGHTA, CDR2 FQGNSA. V was cut by 6 bases and J by 1 base, with 12 bases left in between. The sample holds a few counts of this clone. What it recognizes is unknown. TCRdb's table, derived via immunoSEQ multiplex PCR, lists solely in-frame clones and lacks some. The table lists 35,000 to 55,000 clones, around 81% of them singletons. The chain employs TRBV7-2 and TRBJ2-5; no firm D call. Sequenced here: PBMCs, sampled from a glioma patient whose treatment included an IDH1 peptide vaccine. The TCR was taken from a woman in her 40s with glioma. Some clones in this sample may be carry-over from other donors' samples. The CDR3 here is CASSFGLFQETQYF. CDR3 DNA: TGTGCCAGCAGTTTTGGGCTCTTCCAAGAGACCCAGTACTTC. The whole variable domain, filled in from reference TRBV7-2 and TRBJ2-5, reads GAGVSQSPSNKVTEKGKDVELRCDPISGHTALYWYRQSLGQGLEFLIYFQGNSAPDKSGLPSDRFSAERTGGSVSTLTIQRTQQEDSAVYLCASSFGLFQETQYFGPGTRLLVL.